One sample yielded the 30 T cell receptor beta chains listed below, sequenced in a study of T-cell memory formation after mild COVID-19. TCRdb re-called the 5' RACE reads with MiXCR, one entry per CDR3 protein. The sample has around 420,000 distinct CDR3 sequences; 20% to 30% are singletons. Sequencing was carried out using PBMCs or a T cell subset sorted from them (not recorded which). Receptors originate from an adult woman who had mild COVID-19 (a few samples of this study predate the infection). Cell type and time point are not known.

The V and J genes are TRBV9 and TRBJ2-2, with TRBD1 matching over 11 bases. Germline V gene data show CDR1 as SGDLS and CDR2 as YYNGEE. The CDR3 has 17 amino acids. With V trimmed by 4 bases and J by 2 bases, 7 bases remained unmatched. The CDR3 loop is CASSLSRTGGNTGELFF. The CDR3 coding sequence is TGTGCCAGCAGCCTAAGCCGGACAGGGGGCAACACCGGGGAGCTGTTTTTT. The full variable domain, rest sourced from reference TRBV9 and TRBJ2-2, is DSGVTQTPKHLITATGQRVTLRCSPRSGDLSVYWYQQSLDQGLQFLIQYYNGEERAKGNILERFSAQQFPDLHSELNLSSLELGDSALYFCASSLSRTGGNTGELFFGEGSRLTVL.

V gene TRBV7-9 combines with J gene TRBJ1-3; 7 bases agree with TRBD1. This CDR3 has 14 amino acids. CDR1 is SEHNR, CDR2 FQNEAQ, per germline (reference sequence). V lost 8 bases, J lost 1 base, and 5 bases stayed unmatched. The CDR3 DNA follows: TGTGCCAGCCGCCAGGGGGATTCTGGAAACACCATATATTTT. Encoded protein: CASRQGDSGNTIYF. The full variable domain, completed using reference TRBV7-9 and TRBJ1-3, is DTGVSQNPRHKITKRGQNVTFRCDPISEHNRLYWYRQTLGQGPEFLTYFQNEAQLEKSRLLSDRFSAERPKGSFSTLEIQRTEQGDSAMYLCASRQGDSGNTIYFGEGSWLTVV.

The DNA of the CDR3 is TGCGCCAGTGCAGCACAGGGACAGAACTATGGCTACACCTTC. Translation: CASAAQGQNYGYTF. The chain joins TRBV5-1 to TRBJ1-2, with 7 bases fitting TRBD1. This CDR3 region has 14 residues. V trimming: 8 bases; J trimming: 2 bases; junction bases outside the gene matches: 9. The germline V gene has CDR1 SGHRS and CDR2 YFSETQ. The variable domain in full, with the rest retrieved from reference TRBV5-1 and TRBJ1-2, is KAGVTQTPRYLIKTRGQQVTLSCSPISGHRSVSWYQQTPGQGLQFLFEYFSETQRNKGNFPGRFSGRQFSNSRSEMNVSTLELGDSALYLCASAAQGQNYGYTFGSGTRLTVV.

This rearrangement joins TRBV24-1 to TRBJ2-7; TRBD1 might be the D (6 bases). V lost 2 bases and J lost 7, with 8 bases in between. This CDR3 comprises 12 residues. CDR1 is KGHDR and CDR2 is SFDVKD in the germline V gene. Here the CDR3 reads CATSDSRGEQYF. CDR3 sequence (DNA): TGTGCCACCAGTGATTCCAGGGGAGAGCAGTACTTC.

The chain links TRBV6-2 or TRBV6-3 to TRBJ1-2, with TRBD1 as a possible D gene (6 bases). This CDR3 has 13 residues. V shed 6 bases and J shed 8 bases, with 16 bases lying between them. Germline V lookup: CDR1 MNHEY, CDR2 SVGEGT. CDR3 sequence reads: CASRLTGSNGYTF. CDR3 DNA sequence: TGTGCCAGCAGACTCACAGGGAGTAACGGCTACACCTTC.

The V and J genes are TRBV19 and TRBJ2-2, with TRBD2 as a possible D gene (5 bases). The CDR3 spans 14 residues. The germline V gene has CDR1 LNHDA and CDR2 SQIVND (reference sequence). Trimming took 3 bases from V and 5 from J, leaving 10 bases between them. The CDR3: CASSMGSRTGELFF. DNA of the CDR3: TGTGCCAGTAGTATGGGGAGTAGGACCGGGGAGCTGTTTTTT.

The rearrangement uses TRBV4-3 and TRBJ2-7; TRBD2 matches 10 bases. Per the germline V gene, CDR1 is LGHNA and CDR2 is YSLEER. The CDR3 is 16 amino acids. V lost 0 bases to trimming and J lost 4 bases; unmatched junction nucleotides: 6. The CDR3 DNA reads TGCGCCAGCAGCCAAGATCGGGCTAGCGGGGGTTACGAGCAGTACTTC. This gives the protein CASSQDRASGGYEQYF.

V is TRBV5-1 and J is TRBJ2-1; 7 bases are a match to TRBD2. The CDR3 loop spans 16 amino acids. Germline CDR1 reads SGHRS; CDR2 reads YFSETQ. The V segment lost 2 bases and the J segment 0 bases; nucleotides outside the gene matches: 5. CDR3 in DNA: TGCGCCAGCAGCTTCCCCCTAGCGGACTCCTACAATGAGCAGTTCTTC. Amino acid sequence: CASSFPLADSYNEQFF.

The genes are TRBV20-1 and TRBJ2-7; the D is unclear. With 1 base removed from V and 3 bases from J, the gap between germline ends came to 10 bases. CDR1 and CDR2 from the germline V gene are DFQATT and SNEGSKA (reference sequence). The CDR3 loop spans 13 amino acids. DNA of the CDR3: TGCAGTGCTAGAGTCCTCGCAGACTACGAGCAGTACTTC. Protein product: CSARVLADYEQYF.

This clonotype was recorded a few times. The chain couples TRBV7-8 to TRBJ1-6; 9 bases are a match to TRBD1. V lost 2 bases to trimming and J lost 7 bases; unmatched junction nucleotides: 6. Germline values: CDR1 SGHVS, CDR2 FQNEAQ. The CDR3 contains 16 residues. The CDR3 loop is CASSLRGTGSNSPLHF. CDR3 bases: TGTGCCAGCAGCTTACGCGGGACAGGGAGCAATTCACCCCTCCACTTT.

In nucleotides, the CDR3 is TGCGCCAGCAGCCAAACAGGGATGGACATTCAGTACTTC. As protein: CASSQTGMDIQYF. This rearrangement joins TRBV4-3 to TRBJ2-4, with D maybe TRBD1 (6 bases). CDR3 length equals 13 residues. The ends were cut back, 2 bases at V and 8 bases at J, with 10 bases in the middle. CDR1 is LGHNA, CDR2 YSLEER, per germline.

This clonotype was detected only a few times. The V call is TRBV25-1, the J call TRBJ2-2; D gene uncertain. The CDR3 contains 11 residues. Trimming removed 2 bases from V and 5 bases from J, with 0 bases in between. The germline V gene has CDR1 MGHDK and CDR2 SYGVNS. The CDR3 bases are TGTGCCAGCAGTGAAACCGGGGAGCTGTTTTTT. It is translated as CASSETGELFF.

In its sample, this clonotype was seen a few times. This chain connects TRBV12-3 or TRBV12-4 to TRBJ1-2; D unresolved. Trimming left V 7 bases short and J 7 bases short, with 13 bases between. The CDR3 length is 12 residues. The CDR3, as DNA: TGTGCCAGCACCCGACGGGGTAGTGGCTACACCTTC. Its translation: CASTRRGSGYTF.

This clonotype was seen more than once but under ten times. The V and J genes are TRBV5-6 and TRBJ2-5; the D gene is possibly TRBD1 (5 bases). Trimming pared 1 base from V and 2 bases from J, leaving 9 bases between. CDR1 SGHDT and CDR2 YYEEEE come from the germline V gene. This CDR3 is 14 amino acids long. The CDR3 DNA follows: TGTGCCAGCAGCTTGATGGGGCCGCAAGAGACCCAGTACTTC. Its translation: CASSLMGPQETQYF.

This chain connects TRBV5-1 to TRBJ1-1, with D unclear. V was trimmed by 0 bases and J by 3 bases, leaving 9 bases between them. The CDR3 is 14 amino acids. From germline, CDR1 is SGHRS and CDR2 YFSETQ. The CDR3 spells CASSLEQAYTEAFF. CDR3 DNA sequence: TGCGCCAGCAGCTTGGAGCAGGCTTACACTGAAGCTTTCTTT.

The chain carries TRBV2 and TRBJ2-3, with a tentative D call TRBD2 (5 bases). The ends were cut back, 4 bases at V and 3 bases at J, with 11 bases in the middle. This CDR3 contains 14 residues. Germline V gives CDR1 SNHLY, CDR2 FYNNEI. The chain's CDR3 is CASSALARTDTQYF. The CDR3, as DNA: TGTGCCAGCAGTGCGCTAGCCCGTACAGATACGCAGTATTTT.

The chain recombines TRBV24-1 with TRBJ2-2; D remains ambiguous. Per germline, CDR1 KGHDR and CDR2 SFDVKD. Trimming left V 12 bases short and J 8 bases short, with 9 bases between. This CDR3 is built from 10 residues. The CDR3 sequence is CAAGSGELFF. CDR3 bases: TGTGCCGCCGGTTCTGGGGAGCTGTTTTTT.

The V call is TRBV20-1, the J call TRBJ1-1; D perhaps matches TRBD1 (6 bases). Per germline, CDR1 DFQATT and CDR2 SNEGSKA (reference sequence). V dropped 0 bases and J dropped 0 bases, with 17 bases sitting between them. The CDR3 totals 17 residues. CDR3 sequence (DNA): TGCAGTGCTAGAGAGAGCTCAGATCAGGGGATGAACACTGAAGCTTTCTTT. This codes for CSARESSDQGMNTEAFF.

This clonotype was seen more than once but under ten times. The chain links TRBV3-1 to TRBJ2-1, with 16 bases lining up with TRBD2. The V segment lost 2 bases and the J segment 9 bases; nucleotides outside the gene matches: 7. The CDR3 length is 17 residues. CDR1 and CDR2 (germline): LGHDT, YNNKEL (reference sequence). CDR3 DNA: TGTGCCAGCAGCCAACTGGGGACTAGCGGGAGGGGAAGTGAGCAGTTCTTC. Amino acid sequence: CASSQLGTSGRGSEQFF.

This clonotype was counted a few times. V is TRBV7-9 and J is TRBJ1-4, with a weak D call TRBD1 (5 bases). CDR1 SEHNR and CDR2 FQNEAQ come from the germline V gene (reference sequence). This CDR3 has 18 residues. Trimming removed 8 bases from V and 0 bases from J, with 22 bases in between. In nucleotides, the CDR3 is TGTGCCAGCGGCTCCCGCATCCCAGACAGTGCAACTAATGAAAAACTGTTTTTT. Amino acids: CASGSRIPDSATNEKLFF.

The V and J genes are TRBV4-3 and TRBJ2-2, with 9 bases identical to TRBD2. Germline lookup yields CDR1 LGHNA and CDR2 YSLEER. The CDR3 extends over 17 amino acids. Trimming removed 3 bases from V and 1 base from J; junction bases left unmatched: 6. CDR3 loop: CASSHSSGVVNTGELFF. CDR3 nucleotide sequence: TGCGCCAGCAGCCATTCTAGCGGGGTGGTGAACACCGGGGAGCTGTTTTTT.

This chain links TRBV12-3 or TRBV12-4 with TRBJ2-1; D is undetermined. The V gene lost 5 bases and the J gene lost 6 bases, with 14 bases spanning the gap. The CDR3 loop spans 14 amino acids. The CDR3 region is CASSVHSDGNEQFF. CDR3 coding DNA: TGTGCCAGCAGTGTGCACAGTGACGGCAATGAGCAGTTCTTC.

This clonotype has only a few counts. This chain connects TRBV29-1 to TRBJ1-1, with D possibly being TRBD1 (5 bases). The CDR3 length is 13 residues. The germline V gene encodes CDR1 SQVTM and CDR2 ANQGSEA. Trimming pared 4 bases from V and 2 bases from J, leaving 11 bases between. The CDR3, as DNA: TGCAGCGTTGGGCGGCAGGGCAACACTGAAGCTTTCTTT. Protein sequence: CSVGRQGNTEAFF.

This clonotype has a handful of counts. The chain's CDR3 is CASAIWGGHDEQYF. The DNA for the CDR3 is TGCGCCAGCGCGATCTGGGGAGGGCATGACGAGCAGTACTTC. The genes are TRBV5-1 and TRBJ2-7; TRBD2 aligns across 7 bases. J lost 5 bases, V lost 7 bases, and 12 bases had no gene match. The CDR3 is made up of 14 amino acids. Looked up from germline, CDR1 is SGHRS and CDR2 is YFSETQ.

The V gene is TRBV6-5, the J gene TRBJ2-7; 13 positions agree with TRBD2. The germline V gene has CDR1 MNHEY and CDR2 SVGAGI. Trimming took 6 bases from V and 5 from J; bases not matched to a gene: 10. This CDR3 spans 16 amino acids. CDR3 nucleotides: TGTGCCAGCAGCCGTCGGACTAGCGGGAGACGGAACGAGCAGTACTTC. It codes for CASSRRTSGRRNEQYF.

V usage is TRBV20-1 and J usage is TRBJ2-1; TRBD2 might be the D (6 bases). Trimming stripped 6 bases from V and 2 bases from J, with 20 bases between. The germline V gene has CDR1 DFQATT and CDR2 SNEGSKA (reference sequence). The CDR3 loop spans 16 amino acids. This chain's CDR3 is CSATGRRGLTYNEQFF. In DNA form, the CDR3 reads TGCAGTGCCACCGGGCGGAGGGGACTTACCTACAATGAGCAGTTCTTC.

CDR3: CSVERAGGDEQYF. CDR3 sequence (DNA): TGCAGCGTTGAAAGGGCAGGGGGTGACGAGCAGTACTTC. The V and J genes are TRBV29-1 and TRBJ2-7, with 7 positions matching TRBD1. This CDR3 has 13 amino acids. Germline V gene lookup returns CDR1 SQVTM and CDR2 ANQGSEA. V was clipped by 2 bases and J by 5 bases; unmatched bases: 6.

This clonotype was detected only a few times. V is TRBV7-2 and J is TRBJ1-2; weak D call: TRBD1 (5 bases). Trimming stripped 4 bases from V and 6 bases from J, with 12 bases between. Germline V gives CDR1 SGHTA, CDR2 FQGNSA. The CDR3 length is 13 residues. CDR3 in amino acids: CASSSNPQDGYTF. DNA for the CDR3: TGTGCCAGCAGCTCAAACCCACAGGATGGCTACACCTTC.

The chain links TRBV29-1 to TRBJ2-1; TRBD2 aligns across 8 bases. CDR1 is SQVTM and CDR2 is ANQGSEA in the germline V gene. After removal of 6 bases from V and 4 bases from J, the junction contained 5 bases not matched to a gene. The CDR3 totals 13 residues. CDR3 sequence (DNA): TGCAGCGTCCTCCTAGCGGGTTACAATGAGCAGTTCTTC. This codes for CSVLLAGYNEQFF.

This chain links TRBV4-2 with TRBJ1-1; D remains unclear. The germline V and J ends were trimmed by 4 bases and 3 bases, with 15 bases remaining between them. This CDR3 comprises 15 residues. CDR1 is LGHNA and CDR2 is YNFKEQ in the germline V gene. CDR3 residues: CASSRPRQRDTEAFF. The CDR3 coding sequence is TGTGCCAGCAGCCGACCGAGGCAAAGGGACACTGAAGCTTTCTTT.